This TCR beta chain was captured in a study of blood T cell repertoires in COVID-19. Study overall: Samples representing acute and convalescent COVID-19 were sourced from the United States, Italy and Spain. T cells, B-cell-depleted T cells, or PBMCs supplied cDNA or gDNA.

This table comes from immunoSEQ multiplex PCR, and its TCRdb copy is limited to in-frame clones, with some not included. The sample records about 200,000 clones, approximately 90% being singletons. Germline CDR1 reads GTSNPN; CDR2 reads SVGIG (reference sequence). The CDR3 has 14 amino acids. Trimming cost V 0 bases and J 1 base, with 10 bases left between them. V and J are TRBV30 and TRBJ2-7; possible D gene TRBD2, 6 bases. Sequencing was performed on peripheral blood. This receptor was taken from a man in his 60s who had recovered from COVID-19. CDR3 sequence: CAWSVWTTSYEQYF. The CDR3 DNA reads TGTGCCTGGAGTGTCTGGACTACTTCCTACGAGCAGTACTTC.